Presented here are 24 T cell receptor beta chains from one specimen sequenced in a study of T-cell memory formation after mild COVID-19. TCRdb re-analysed the 5' RACE reads in MiXCR, keeping a single row per CDR3 protein. Of about 360,000 distinct CDR3 sequences in the sample, 14% were seen once. Sequences were obtained from PBMCs or a T cell subset sorted from them (not recorded which). The receptors here all came from a man aged 18 to 29 who had mild COVID-19 (a few samples of this study predate the infection). Cell type and time point are not known.

This sequence joins TRBV5-4 and TRBJ2-1; D gene ambiguous. Trimming removed 0 bases from V and 12 bases from J, with 10 bases in between. This CDR3 is built from 12 residues. Germline assignment: CDR1 SGHNT and CDR2 YYREEE (reference sequence). CDR3 protein: CASSLGPIRQFF. As DNA, the CDR3 is TGTGCCAGCAGCTTGGGACCGATCAGGCAGTTCTTC.

There are many counts of this clonotype. The rearrangement links TRBV5-5 to TRBJ2-1; 8 bases fit TRBD2. Germline loops: CDR1 SGHKS, CDR2 YYEKEE (reference sequence). The V segment lost 3 bases and the J segment 6 bases; nucleotides outside the gene matches: 5. There are 14 residues in the CDR3. The CDR3 sequence is CASSSTRGGNEQFF. CDR3 DNA sequence: TGTGCCAGCAGCTCAACCCGGGGGGGCAATGAGCAGTTCTTC. The full variable domain, with the rest looked up from reference TRBV5-5 and TRBJ2-1, is DAGVTQSPTHLIKTRGQQVTLRCSPISGHKSVSWYQQVLGQGPQFIFQYYEKEERGRGNFPDRFSARQFPNYSSELNVNALLLGDSALYLCASSSTRGGNEQFFGPGTRLTVL.

This clonotype occurred many times. The V and J genes are TRBV4-1 and TRBJ2-2; 11 nucleotides match TRBD2. The CDR3 has 17 amino acids. CDR1 and CDR2 (germline): MGHRA, YSYEKL. V lost 4 bases, J lost 2 bases, and 6 bases stayed unmatched. CDR3 sequence (DNA): TGCGCCAGCAGCCTATTACTAGCGGGGGTCAACACCGGGGAGCTGTTTTTT. Translating it yields CASSLLLAGVNTGELFF.

This clonotype was seen more than once but under ten times. The chain recombines TRBV10-3 with TRBJ1-1; D is perhaps TRBD1 (6 bases). The CDR3 totals 13 residues. V was shortened by 6 bases and J by 4 bases, with 12 bases between the two germline ends. Per the germline V gene, CDR1 is ENHRY and CDR2 is SYGVKD. Here the CDR3 DNA reads TGTGCCATCAGCGACTTAGGGGGCACTGAAGCTTTCTTT. Translation gives CAISDLGGTEAFF.

The genes are TRBV24-1 and TRBJ2-3; D is perhaps TRBD1 or TRBD2 (5 bases each). Germline V gene sequence: CDR1 KGHDR, CDR2 SFDVKD. This CDR3 contains 13 residues. Trimming took 9 bases from V and 1 from J, leaving 10 bases between them. DNA of the CDR3: TGTGCCACCCAGAGGGGTCGCACAGATACGCAGTATTTT. Encoded protein: CATQRGRTDTQYF.

This clonotype was counted a few times. The gene calls are TRBV21-1 and TRBJ2-7; TRBD1, as called in the table, went unchecked against the DNA. TRBV21-1 is listed as a pseudogene. The CDR3 has 15 residues. Written as DNA, the CDR3 is TGTGCCAGCAGTACCCCGGACAGGGGAGGTGAAGAGCAGTACGTC. Translation: CASSTPDRGGEEQYV.

V is TRBV7-2 and J is TRBJ1-4; D gene ambiguous. The germline V and J ends were trimmed by 5 bases and 5 bases, with 12 bases remaining between them. CDR1 and CDR2 from the germline V gene are SGHTA and FQGNSA. The CDR3 spans 14 residues. The CDR3 spells CASSRGPVNEKLFF. The CDR3 nucleotides read TGTGCCAGCAGCCGGGGTCCTGTAAATGAAAAACTGTTTTTT.

The chain carries TRBV9 and TRBJ1-3; D call uncertain. Germline CDR1 is SGDLS and CDR2 is YYNGEE. The CDR3 runs 14 residues. V was trimmed by 3 bases and J by 2 bases, leaving 9 bases between them. The CDR3 sequence: CASSGQSPGNTIYF. The CDR3 DNA reads TGTGCCAGCAGCGGTCAGTCTCCTGGAAACACCATATATTTT.

This clonotype was recorded a few times. V and J are TRBV28 and TRBJ2-4; D is tentatively TRBD1 or TRBD2 (5 bases each). Germline V gene data show CDR1 as MDHEN and CDR2 as SYDVKM. The CDR3 loop spans 12 amino acids. The V end was cut by 7 bases, the J end by 9 bases, with 13 bases between. The CDR3 coding sequence is TGTGCCAGCATGAGAGGGCAGGGCATTCAGTACTTC. The encoded protein is CASMRGQGIQYF.

This clonotype was detected only a few times. V is TRBV5-1 and J is TRBJ2-7, with a possible D match to TRBD2 (5 bases). V dropped 10 bases and J dropped 0 bases, with 17 bases sitting between them. Germline lookup yields CDR1 SGHRS and CDR2 YFSETQ. The CDR3 covers 14 residues. Here the CDR3 reads CASAVMGSSYEQYF. Here the CDR3 DNA reads TGCGCCTCAGCAGTTATGGGGAGCTCCTACGAGCAGTACTTC.

The J gene is TRBJ1-6, the V gene TRBV4-1; possible D gene TRBD1, 5 bases. The CDR3 extends over 17 amino acids. Germline loops: CDR1 MGHRA, CDR2 YSYEKL. The V end lost 0 bases, the J end lost 0 bases, and 9 bases lay between the germline ends. The CDR3 protein is CASSQEGASSYNSPLHF. CDR3 nucleotides: TGCGCCAGCAGCCAAGAAGGGGCAAGCTCCTATAATTCACCCCTCCACTTT.

The chain employs TRBV5-1 and TRBJ2-1; 10 bases agree with TRBD2. Germline V CDR1 and CDR2: SGHRS, YFSETQ. J gave up 8 bases and V 0 bases, and 11 bases lay outside the gene matches. The CDR3 sequence is 17 residues long. CDR3 region: CASSLGSGAGGLHEQFF. Here the CDR3 DNA reads TGCGCCAGCAGCTTGGGTTCAGGAGCGGGGGGGCTGCATGAGCAGTTCTTC.

The J gene is TRBJ2-7, the V gene TRBV20-1; 9 bases match TRBD1. Germline lookup yields CDR1 DFQATT and CDR2 SNEGSKA (reference sequence). V lost 3 bases, J lost 7 bases, and 10 bases stayed unmatched. This CDR3 contains 14 residues. The CDR3 here is CSASGRTGEGEQYF. CDR3 DNA sequence: TGCAGTGCTAGCGGCCGGACAGGGGAGGGAGAGCAGTACTTC.

This chain links TRBV14 with TRBJ2-2; D is unclear. V shed 6 bases and J shed 2 bases, with 10 bases lying between them. This CDR3 is 14 amino acids long. The V gene's germline CDR1 is SGHDN and CDR2 FVKESK. Here the CDR3 reads CASRSGFNTGELFF. The CDR3 nucleotides are TGTGCCAGCAGGTCTGGATTCAACACCGGGGAGCTGTTTTTT.

This clonotype appeared a few times. The chain couples TRBV7-9 to TRBJ1-2; possibly TRBD1 for D (6 bases). Germline CDR1 and CDR2: SEHNR and FQNEAQ (reference sequence). The CDR3 consists of 17 residues. Trimming took off 2 bases at V and 0 bases at J, with 16 bases between the two ends. As DNA, the CDR3 is TGTGCCAGCAGCTTACCACCACGGGACACCCCTAACTATGGCTACACCTTC. Translation gives CASSLPPRDTPNYGYTF. Filled out from reference TRBV7-9 and TRBJ1-2, the complete variable domain reads DTGVSQNPRHKITKRGQNVTFRCDPISEHNRLYWYRQTLGQGPEFLTYFQNEAQLEKSRLLSDRFSAERPKGSFSTLEIQRTEQGDSAMYLCASSLPPRDTPNYGYTFGSGTRLTVV.

This clonotype appeared a few times. J is TRBJ1-2 and V is TRBV6-1; D remains ambiguous. CDR1 is MNHNS and CDR2 is SASEGT in the germline V gene. Trimming took 0 bases from V and 8 from J, leaving 16 bases between them. This CDR3 has 15 residues. As DNA, the CDR3 is TGTGCCAGCAGTGAAGCGACGTTGACCCCTAAGGGCTACACCTTC. Residues: CASSEATLTPKGYTF.

In this sample, this clonotype turned up once. The chain is built from TRBV4-3 and TRBJ2-3; possible D gene TRBD1, 6 bases. This CDR3 has 17 residues. Germline V gene lookup returns CDR1 LGHNA and CDR2 YSLEER. V dropped 4 bases and J dropped 4 bases, with 21 bases sitting between them. DNA for the CDR3: TGCGCCAGCAGCCCCGCACCTTTGGGGGCGCAACCAGATACGCAGTATTTT. The encoded protein is CASSPAPLGAQPDTQYF.

This clonotype showed up many times. J is TRBJ2-3 and V is TRBV5-5; 12 positions match TRBD2. Trimming took 4 bases from V and 1 from J; bases not matched to a gene: 7. The germline gives CDR1 SGHKS, CDR2 YYEKEE (reference sequence). CDR3 size: 17 residues. The CDR3 DNA follows: TGTGCCAGCAGCCCGGCGCGGACTAGCGGGGGCACAGATACGCAGTATTTT. It yields the protein CASSPARTSGGTDTQYF.

The rearrangement links TRBV5-1 to TRBJ2-6; TRBD1 is a possible D gene (6 bases). V lost 3 bases, J lost 2 bases, and 9 bases lay in between. CDR3 size: 15 residues. Germline assignment: CDR1 SGHRS and CDR2 YFSETQ. DNA for the CDR3: TGCGCCAGCAGCTCACAGGGCACTGGGGCCAACGTCCTGACTTTC. Its protein product is CASSSQGTGANVLTF.

This clonotype appeared a few times. The chain has TRBV6-5 and TRBJ2-3; tentative D call: TRBD2 (6 bases). The CDR3 sequence is 15 residues long. The germline gives CDR1 MNHEY, CDR2 SVGAGI. The V and J ends lost 4 bases and 2 bases respectively, with 13 bases between them. This CDR3 is CASSLGSGHTDTQYF. The CDR3, as DNA: TGTGCCAGCAGTTTAGGGAGCGGGCACACAGATACGCAGTATTTT.

This clonotype was seen only a few times. The chain is built from TRBV19 and TRBJ2-1; 8 bases align to TRBD1. This CDR3 comprises 13 residues. The V and J ends lost 5 bases and 13 bases, in that order; junction bases with no gene match: 10. Germline V gene lookup returns CDR1 LNHDA and CDR2 SQIVND (reference sequence). This CDR3 reads CASSVRGHELQFF. For the CDR3, the DNA is TGTGCCAGTAGTGTCAGGGGGCATGAGCTCCAGTTCTTC.

Only a few counts were recorded for this clonotype. The chain uses TRBV7-9 and TRBJ2-1; D is perhaps TRBD2 (6 bases). V lost 2 bases and J 5 bases, leaving 10 bases between the germline ends. Germline loops: CDR1 SEHNR, CDR2 FQNEAQ (reference sequence). The CDR3 is 14 amino acids. CDR3: CASSLRELHNEQFF. The CDR3 DNA reads as TGTGCCAGCAGCTTACGGGAGTTACACAATGAGCAGTTCTTC. The entire variable domain, with the rest obtained from reference TRBV7-9 and TRBJ2-1, is as follows: DTGVSQNPRHKITKRGQNVTFRCDPISEHNRLYWYRQTLGQGPEFLTYFQNEAQLEKSRLLSDRFSAERPKGSFSTLEIQRTEQGDSAMYLCASSLRELHNEQFFGPGTRLTVL.

V is TRBV6-5 and J is TRBJ2-7; D is ambiguous. The germline V and J ends were trimmed by 0 bases and 7 bases, with 7 bases remaining between them. In germline, CDR1 is MNHEY, CDR2 SVGAGI. The CDR3 runs to 12 residues. As DNA, the CDR3 is TGTGCCAGCAGTTACTCTGTGGGGGAGCAGTACTTC. This translates into CASSYSVGEQYF.

The rearrangement links TRBV6-6 to TRBJ1-5; D unresolved. The V and J ends lost 2 bases and 2 bases respectively, with 13 bases between them. This CDR3 spans 16 amino acids. CDR1 is MNHNY and CDR2 is SVGAGI in the germline V gene (reference sequence). This CDR3 reads CASSYIRGLRNQPQHF. The DNA of the CDR3 is TGTGCCAGCAGTTACATCCGGGGTCTACGCAATCAGCCCCAGCATTTT.